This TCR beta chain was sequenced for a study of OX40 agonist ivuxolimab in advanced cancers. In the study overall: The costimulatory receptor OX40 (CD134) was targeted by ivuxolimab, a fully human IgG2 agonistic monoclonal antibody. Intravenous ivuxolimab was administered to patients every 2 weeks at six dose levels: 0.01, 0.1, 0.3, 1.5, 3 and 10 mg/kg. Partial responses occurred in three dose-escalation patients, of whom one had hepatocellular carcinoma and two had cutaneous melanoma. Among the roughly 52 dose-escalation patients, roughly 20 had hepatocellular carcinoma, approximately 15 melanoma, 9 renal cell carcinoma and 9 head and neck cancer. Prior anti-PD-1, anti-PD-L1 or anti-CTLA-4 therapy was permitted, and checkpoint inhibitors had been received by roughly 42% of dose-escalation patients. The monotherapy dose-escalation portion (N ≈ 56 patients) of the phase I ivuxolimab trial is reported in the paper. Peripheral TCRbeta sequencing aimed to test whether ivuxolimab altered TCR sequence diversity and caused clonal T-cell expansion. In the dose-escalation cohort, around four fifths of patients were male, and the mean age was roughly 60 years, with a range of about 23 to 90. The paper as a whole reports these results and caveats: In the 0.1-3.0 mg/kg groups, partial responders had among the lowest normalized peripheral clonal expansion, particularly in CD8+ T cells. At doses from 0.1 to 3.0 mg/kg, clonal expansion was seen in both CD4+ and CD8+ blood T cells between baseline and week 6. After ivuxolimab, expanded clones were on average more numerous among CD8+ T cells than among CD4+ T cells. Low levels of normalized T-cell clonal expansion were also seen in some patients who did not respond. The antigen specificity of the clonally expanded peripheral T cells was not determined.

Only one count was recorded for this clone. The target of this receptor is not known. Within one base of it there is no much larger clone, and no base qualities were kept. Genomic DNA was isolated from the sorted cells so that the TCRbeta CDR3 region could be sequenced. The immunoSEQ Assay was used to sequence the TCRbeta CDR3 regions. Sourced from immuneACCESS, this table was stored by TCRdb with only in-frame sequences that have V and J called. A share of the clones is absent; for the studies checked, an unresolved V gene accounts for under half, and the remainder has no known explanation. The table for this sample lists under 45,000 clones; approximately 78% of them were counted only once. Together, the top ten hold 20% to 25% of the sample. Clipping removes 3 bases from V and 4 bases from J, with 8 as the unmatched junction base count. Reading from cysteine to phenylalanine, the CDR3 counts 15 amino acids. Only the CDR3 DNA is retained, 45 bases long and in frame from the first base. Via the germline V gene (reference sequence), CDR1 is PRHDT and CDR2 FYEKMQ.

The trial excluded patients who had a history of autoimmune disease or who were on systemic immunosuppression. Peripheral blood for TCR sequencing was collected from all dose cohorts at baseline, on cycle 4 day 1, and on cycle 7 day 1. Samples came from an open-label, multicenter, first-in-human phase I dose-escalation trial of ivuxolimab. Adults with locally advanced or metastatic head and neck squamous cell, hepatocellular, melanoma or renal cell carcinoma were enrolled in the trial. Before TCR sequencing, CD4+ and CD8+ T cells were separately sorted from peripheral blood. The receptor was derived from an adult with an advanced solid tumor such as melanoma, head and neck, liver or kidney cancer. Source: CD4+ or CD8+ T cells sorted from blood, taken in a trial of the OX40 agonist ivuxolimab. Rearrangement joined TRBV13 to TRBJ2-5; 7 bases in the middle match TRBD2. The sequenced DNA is TGTGCCAGCAGCTTCTGGCGGGAGTTGGGAGAGACCCAGTACTTC. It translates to CASSFWRELGETQYF.